One T cell receptor (beta chain) is described in this entry. The assay was immunoSEQ multiplex PCR, and TCRdb's table has in-frame clones only and misses some. The table includes 99,000 or so clones, 93% detected once. The CDR3 has 14 residues. Germline values: CDR1 KGHSH, CDR2 LQKENI. V shed 3 bases, J shed 2 bases, and the junction held 3 bases outside the gene matches. The sample originates from a study of siplizumab effects on memory and regulatory T cells. The sequence was obtained from a human donor in good health. V usage is TRBV18 and J usage is TRBJ1-2; TRBD1 matches 7 bases. Sequencing was done on a sample of CD4+ T cells sorted from blood. CDR3 sequence reads: CASSPDRSNYGYTF. The CDR3 DNA reads TGTGCCAGCTCACCGGACAGGTCCAACTATGGCTACACCTTC. The full variable domain, rest sourced from reference TRBV18 and TRBJ1-2, is NAGVMQNPRHLVRRRGQEARLRCSPMKGHSHVYWYRQLPEEGLKFMVYLQKENIIDESGMPKERFSAEFPKEGPSILRIQQVVRGDSAAYFCASSPDRSNYGYTFGSGTRLTVV.